This TCR beta chain appears in the sequencing data of a study of blood T cell repertoires in COVID-19. Study-wide context: From T cells, B-cell-depleted T cells, or PBMCs came the material, which was cDNA or gDNA.

The germline CDR1 and CDR2 sequences are SGHRS and YFSETQ. J lost 4 bases, V lost 4 bases, and 14 bases had no gene match. The CDR3 extends over 16 amino acids. Per the original data handling: From reference gene primer amplification, estimates of nucleated cell counts were derived. Produced via immunoSEQ multiplex PCR; TCRdb's table is partial and in-frame only. The D gene and trimming were derived from the DNA, and the V and J assignments and clone size from that table. The sample lists under 450,000 clones, over 75% occurring once. Two negative PCRs, clearance, or symptom resolution characterized the recovered Cohort 3 donors.

The TCR sequence derives from a man under 40 who had recovered from COVID-19. The sample comprised PBMCs or T cells enriched from blood (not recorded which). This sequence joins TRBV5-1 and TRBJ2-7, with 7 bases aligning to TRBD1. CDR3 sequence reads: CASSTQQGRGSYEQYF. The CDR3 coding sequence is TGCGCCAGCAGCACCCAACAGGGGCGAGGTTCGTACGAGCAGTACTTC. The whole variable domain, remainder taken from reference TRBV5-1 and TRBJ2-7, is KAGVTQTPRYLIKTRGQQVTLSCSPISGHRSVSWYQQTPGQGLQFLFEYFSETQRNKGNFPGRFSGRQFSNSRSEMNVSTLELGDSALYLCASSTQQGRGSYEQYFGPGTRLTVT.